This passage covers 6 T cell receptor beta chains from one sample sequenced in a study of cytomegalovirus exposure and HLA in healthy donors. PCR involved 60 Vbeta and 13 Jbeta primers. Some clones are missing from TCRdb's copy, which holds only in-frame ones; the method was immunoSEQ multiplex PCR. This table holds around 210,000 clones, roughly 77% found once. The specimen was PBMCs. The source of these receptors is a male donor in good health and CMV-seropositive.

The CDR3 spells CASSFPTSGEGYEQYF. The CDR3, as DNA: TGTGCCAGCAGTTTCCCGACTAGCGGGGAAGGCTACGAGCAGTACTTC. The J gene is TRBJ2-7, the V gene TRBV6-5, with 11 bases that match TRBD2. Germline V gives CDR1 MNHEY, CDR2 SVGAGI. This CDR3 contains 16 residues. Unmatched junction bases numbered 8, after V lost 4 bases and J lost 3 bases.

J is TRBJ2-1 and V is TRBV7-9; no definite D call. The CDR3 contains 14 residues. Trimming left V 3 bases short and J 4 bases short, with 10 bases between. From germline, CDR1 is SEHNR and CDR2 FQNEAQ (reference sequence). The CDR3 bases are TGTGCCAGCAGCTTTCACTTTGTATACAATGAGCAGTTCTTC. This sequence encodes CASSFHFVYNEQFF. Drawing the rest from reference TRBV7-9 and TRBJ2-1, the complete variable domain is DTGVSQNPRHKITKRGQNVTFRCDPISEHNRLYWYRQTLGQGPEFLTYFQNEAQLEKSRLLSDRFSAERPKGSFSTLEIQRTEQGDSAMYLCASSFHFVYNEQFFGPGTRLTVL.

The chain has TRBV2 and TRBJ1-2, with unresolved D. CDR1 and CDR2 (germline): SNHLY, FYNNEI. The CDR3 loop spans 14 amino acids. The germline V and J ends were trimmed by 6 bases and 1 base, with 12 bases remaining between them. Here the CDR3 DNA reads TGTGCCAGCAGCTGGGAGGCTTTTAACTATGGCTACACCTTC. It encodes CASSWEAFNYGYTF.

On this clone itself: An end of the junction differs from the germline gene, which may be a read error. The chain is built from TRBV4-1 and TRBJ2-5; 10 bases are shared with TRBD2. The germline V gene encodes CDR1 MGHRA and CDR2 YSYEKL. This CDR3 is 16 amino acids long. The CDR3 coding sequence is TGCGCCAGCAGTCAAGGCCCTAGCGGGGGTCAAGAGACCCAGTACTTC. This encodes CASSQGPSGGQETQYF.

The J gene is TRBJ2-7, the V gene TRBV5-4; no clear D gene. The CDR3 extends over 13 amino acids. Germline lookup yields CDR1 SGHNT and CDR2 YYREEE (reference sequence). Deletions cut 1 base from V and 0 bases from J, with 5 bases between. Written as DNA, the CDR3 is TGTGCCAGCAGCTTGACGGGCTCCTACGAGCAGTACTTC. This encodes CASSLTGSYEQYF. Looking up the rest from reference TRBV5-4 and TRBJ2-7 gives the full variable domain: ETGVTQSPTHLIKTRGQQVTLRCSSQSGHNTVSWYQQALGQGPQFIFQYYREEENGRGNFPPRFSGLQFPNYSSELNVNALELDDSALYLCASSLTGSYEQYFGPGTRLTVT.

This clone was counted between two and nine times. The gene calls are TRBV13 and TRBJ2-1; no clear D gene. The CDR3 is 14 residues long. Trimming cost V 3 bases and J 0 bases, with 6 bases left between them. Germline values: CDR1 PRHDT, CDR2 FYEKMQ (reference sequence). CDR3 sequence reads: CASSLSVSYNEQFF. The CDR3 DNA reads TGTGCCAGCAGCTTGTCTGTCTCCTACAATGAGCAGTTCTTC.